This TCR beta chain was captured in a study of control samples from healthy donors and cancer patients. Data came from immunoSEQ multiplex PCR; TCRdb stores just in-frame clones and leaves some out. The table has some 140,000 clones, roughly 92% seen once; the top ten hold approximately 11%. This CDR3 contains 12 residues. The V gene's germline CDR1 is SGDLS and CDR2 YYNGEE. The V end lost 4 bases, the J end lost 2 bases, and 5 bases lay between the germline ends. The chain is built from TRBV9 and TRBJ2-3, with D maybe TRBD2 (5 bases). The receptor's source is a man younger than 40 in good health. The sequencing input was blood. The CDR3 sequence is CASSLATDTQYF. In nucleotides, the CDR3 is TGTGCCAGCAGCCTAGCCACAGATACGCAGTATTTT.